A selection of T cell receptor beta chains follows, all from one sample in a study of T cells in tuberculosis. Profiling relied on immunoSEQ multiplex PCR, and the TCRdb table lists in-frame clones only, not all of them. The sample records about 35,000 clones, about 90% being singletons. Sample: PBMCs, taken at tuberculosis diagnosis. The receptor set was obtained from an adult with tuberculosis. Both conserved end residues are part of each CDR3. A D gene is named only where the DNA matches it firmly. The size field is filled for only some rows; it gives once, few, many or a size class.

V gene: TRBV4-3; D gene: NA; J gene: TRBJ2-6; clone size: NA; CDR3 DNA: TGCGCCAGCAGCCAACAGGGGTACTCTGGGGCCAACGTCCTGACTTTC; CDR3 protein: CASSQQGYSGANVLTF
V gene: TRBV28; D gene: NA; J gene: TRBJ1-2; clone size: NA; CDR3 DNA: TGTGCCAGCCGAGGACAGTTCTATGGCTACACCTTC; CDR3 protein: CASRGQFYGYTF
V gene: TRBV7-8; D gene: TRBD1; J gene: TRBJ1-2; clone size: NA; CDR3 DNA: TGTGCCAGCAGCCTGGGACAGGCTGGAGGCTACACCTTC; CDR3 protein: CASSLGQAGGYTF
V gene: TRBV5-5; D gene: NA; J gene: TRBJ2-2; clone size: NA; CDR3 DNA: TGTGCCAGCAGCTTCTCGCCCCGCGTCTACACCGGGGAGCTGTTTTTT; CDR3 protein: CASSFSPRVYTGELFF
V gene: TRBV28; D gene: TRBD2; J gene: TRBJ2-1; clone size: NA; CDR3 DNA: TGTGCCAGCCCACCAGCGGGGGAAAGCTCCTACAATGAGCAGTTCTTC; CDR3 protein: CASPPAGESSYNEQFF
V gene: TRBV4-2; D gene: NA; J gene: TRBJ2-3; clone size: NA; CDR3 DNA: TGTGCCAGCAGCCTCCAGACTCTACGCACAGATACGCAGTATTTT; CDR3 protein: CASSLQTLRTDTQYF
V gene: TRBV5-1; D gene: NA; J gene: TRBJ2-1; clone size: NA; CDR3 DNA: TGCGCCAGCAGCAGTACCCCACAGGGGTCCGGGGGTGAGCAGTTCTTC; CDR3 protein: CASSSTPQGSGGEQFF
V gene: TRBV28; D gene: NA; J gene: TRBJ1-1; clone size: NA; CDR3 DNA: TGTGCCAGCACCATGAATGGCGGGGGATCCACTGAAGCTTTCTTT; CDR3 protein: CASTMNGGGSTEAFF
V gene: TRBV10-1; D gene: NA; J gene: TRBJ2-2; clone size: NA; CDR3 DNA: TGCGCCAGCAGTGAGTCAGCGGAGAACACCGGGGAGCTGTTTTTT; CDR3 protein: CASSESAENTGELFF
V gene: TRBV27; D gene: TRBD1; J gene: TRBJ2-3; clone size: NA; CDR3 DNA: TGTGCCAGCAGTTTTGCAGGGGGCGCATCAGATACGCAGTATTTT; CDR3 protein: CASSFAGGASDTQYF
V gene: TRBV7-3; D gene: NA; J gene: TRBJ2-2; clone size: NA; CDR3 DNA: TGTGCCAGCAGCTTAGGGCGGGCCGGGGAGCTGTTTTTT; CDR3 protein: CASSLGRAGELFF
V gene: TRBV5-6; D gene: NA; J gene: TRBJ1-4; clone size: NA; CDR3 DNA: TGTGCCAGCAGCTTGGCGAACGGGGTCGCAACTAATGAAAAACTGTTTTTT; CDR3 protein: CASSLANGVATNEKLFF
V gene: TRBV19; D gene: NA; J gene: TRBJ2-3; clone size: NA; CDR3 DNA: TGTGCCAGTAGTATCGTGAAGGCGGGGACAGATACGCAGTATTTT; CDR3 protein: CASSIVKAGTDTQYF
V gene: TRBV2; D gene: TRBD2; J gene: TRBJ2-3; clone size: few; CDR3 DNA: TGTGCCAGCAGTGGTAGCGGGGGGTCTAGCACAGATACGCAGTATTTT; CDR3 protein: CASSGSGGSSTDTQYF
V gene: TRBV6-4; D gene: NA; J gene: TRBJ2-1; clone size: NA; CDR3 DNA: TGTGCCAGCTCCTCCGGCGGGACGCGGGGCTCCTACAATGAGCAGTTCTTC; CDR3 protein: CASSSGGTRGSYNEQFF
V gene: TRBV4-3; D gene: TRBD1; J gene: TRBJ1-1; clone size: NA; CDR3 DNA: TGCGCCAGCAGCCGATACGGACAGGGAGACACTGAAGCTTTCTTT; CDR3 protein: CASSRYGQGDTEAFF
V gene: TRBV28; D gene: TRBD2; J gene: TRBJ2-7; clone size: NA; CDR3 DNA: TGTGCCAGCAGTTCGCCGGGACTAGCGGGGCGTCAGTCCTACGAGCAGTACTTC; CDR3 protein: CASSSPGLAGRQSYEQYF
V gene: TRBV6-5; D gene: TRBD1; J gene: TRBJ1-6; clone size: NA; CDR3 DNA: TGTGCCAGCAGTTGGGACAGGGTTTCACCCCTCCACTTT; CDR3 protein: CASSWDRVSPLHF
V gene: TRBV28; D gene: TRBD1; J gene: TRBJ2-7; clone size: NA; CDR3 DNA: TGTGCCAGCAGTCCCCTAAAGGGGGACAGGGGGCGTATGTTGGACGAGCAGTACTTC; CDR3 protein: CASSPLKGDRGRMLDEQYF
V gene: TRBV6-5; D gene: NA; J gene: TRBJ2-5; clone size: NA; CDR3 DNA: TGTGCCAGCAGTCCGAAGTACAGACAAGAGACCCAGTACTTC; CDR3 protein: CASSPKYRQETQYF
V gene: TRBV6-5; D gene: NA; J gene: TRBJ1-2; clone size: NA; CDR3 DNA: TGTGCCAGCAGTCCTCAGGGGCCTATCTATGGCTACACCTTC; CDR3 protein: CASSPQGPIYGYTF
V gene: TRBV11-2; D gene: NA; J gene: TRBJ2-1; clone size: NA; CDR3 DNA: TGTGCCAGCAGCTTGAGAGGGATTGGTCTCAATGAGCAGTTCTTC; CDR3 protein: CASSLRGIGLNEQFF
V gene: TRBV4-3; D gene: NA; J gene: TRBJ2-1; clone size: NA; CDR3 DNA: TGCGCCAGCAGCCAAGATGTTGGCTCGGAGGAGCAGTTCTTC; CDR3 protein: CASSQDVGSEEQFF
V gene: TRBV7-3; D gene: NA; J gene: TRBJ2-2; clone size: NA; CDR3 DNA: TGTGCCAGCAGCTTACCGAGCCTCACCGGGGAGCTGTTTTTT; CDR3 protein: CASSLPSLTGELFF
V gene: TRBV2; D gene: TRBD2; J gene: TRBJ2-5; clone size: NA; CDR3 DNA: TGTGCCAGCAGAACTAGCGGGGAGGCCCAGTACTTC; CDR3 protein: CASRTSGEAQYF
V gene: TRBV5-4; D gene: TRBD1; J gene: TRBJ1-1; clone size: NA; CDR3 DNA: TGTGCCAGCAGCTTGACAGGGGGAACTGAAGCTTTCTTT; CDR3 protein: CASSLTGGTEAFF
V gene: TRBV9; D gene: TRBD2; J gene: TRBJ2-2; clone size: NA; CDR3 DNA: TGTGCCAGCAGCGGCGGGACTAGCGGGGCCACCGGGGAGCTGTTTTTT; CDR3 protein: CASSGGTSGATGELFF
V gene: TRBV9; D gene: NA; J gene: TRBJ2-5; clone size: NA; CDR3 DNA: TGTGCCAGCAGCCCGGGGTTTCAAGAGACCCAGTACTTC; CDR3 protein: CASSPGFQETQYF
V gene: TRBV10-3; D gene: TRBD2; J gene: TRBJ2-1; clone size: NA; CDR3 DNA: TGTGCCATCAGTGAGTTCGGGACTAGCGGGAGGGGCGGTGAGCAGTTCTTC; CDR3 protein: CAISEFGTSGRGGEQFF
V gene: TRBV5-1; D gene: TRBD2; J gene: TRBJ2-7; clone size: NA; CDR3 DNA: TGCGCCAGCAGCTCGGGCGGGACTAGCGGGAGCTACGAGCAGTACTTC; CDR3 protein: CASSSGGTSGSYEQYF
V gene: TRBV28; D gene: TRBD1; J gene: TRBJ1-1; clone size: NA; CDR3 DNA: TGTGCCAGCAGTCCCGGGACAGGGGGCACAGCTTTCTTT; CDR3 protein: CASSPGTGGTAFF
V gene: TRBV7-6; D gene: NA; J gene: TRBJ2-7; clone size: NA; CDR3 DNA: TGTGCCAGCAGCCCTCGTGGCAGGGGTCCAGAGCAGTACTTC; CDR3 protein: CASSPRGRGPEQYF
V gene: TRBV6-1; D gene: TRBD1; J gene: TRBJ1-5; clone size: NA; CDR3 DNA: TGTGCCAGCAGTAGGACAGGGAATCAGCCCCAGCATTTT; CDR3 protein: CASSRTGNQPQHF
V gene: TRBV29-1; D gene: TRBD1; J gene: TRBJ1-5; clone size: NA; CDR3 DNA: TGCAGCGCCGGGACAGGGGACGATCCCCAGCATTTT; CDR3 protein: CSAGTGDDPQHF
V gene: TRBV6-6; D gene: NA; J gene: TRBJ1-5; clone size: NA; CDR3 DNA: TGTGCCAGCAGTTACTCGGGGACACATAGCAATCAGCCCCAGCATTTT; CDR3 protein: CASSYSGTHSNQPQHF
V gene: TRBV12-5; D gene: NA; J gene: TRBJ1-5; clone size: NA; CDR3 DNA: TGTGCTAGTGGTTTGGCAGACCCGGGTTGGGGCAATCAGCCCCAGCATTTT; CDR3 protein: CASGLADPGWGNQPQHF
V gene: TRBV6-1; D gene: NA; J gene: TRBJ2-1; clone size: NA; CDR3 DNA: TGTGCCAGCATTTTAATCAGTGAGCAGTTCTTC; CDR3 protein: CASILISEQFF
V gene: TRBV19; D gene: NA; J gene: TRBJ2-6; clone size: once; CDR3 DNA: TGTGCCAGTAGTCCGGGACTCATCTCTGGGGCCAACGTCCTGACTTTC; CDR3 protein: CASSPGLISGANVLTF
V gene: TRBV30; D gene: NA; J gene: TRBJ1-1; clone size: NA; CDR3 DNA: TGTGCCTGGACTATACAGAAGAACACTGAAGCTTTCTTT; CDR3 protein: CAWTIQKNTEAFF
V gene: TRBV4-2; D gene: NA; J gene: TRBJ2-5; clone size: NA; CDR3 DNA: TGTGCCAGCAGCCAACAAACCCCGACAGAAGAAGAGACCCAGTACTTC; CDR3 protein: CASSQQTPTEEETQYF
V gene: TRBV7-9; D gene: NA; J gene: TRBJ2-2; clone size: NA; CDR3 DNA: TGTGCCAGCAGCCCAGTCCCGTCCGGGGGCGGGGAGCTGTTTTTT; CDR3 protein: CASSPVPSGGGELFF
V gene: TRBV18; D gene: NA; J gene: TRBJ2-2; clone size: once; CDR3 DNA: TGTGCCAGCTCACCCACAGTGGTGGGCGGGGAGCTGTTTTTT; CDR3 protein: CASSPTVVGGELFF
V gene: TRBV30; D gene: NA; J gene: TRBJ1-2; clone size: NA; CDR3 DNA: TGTGCCTGGAGAGCTGTGGGCTGGTCCTATGGCTACACCTTC; CDR3 protein: CAWRAVGWSYGYTF
V gene: TRBV6-5; D gene: NA; J gene: TRBJ2-1; clone size: NA; CDR3 DNA: TGTGCCAGCAGTTATCAAGACAGGTACAATGAGCAGTTCTTC; CDR3 protein: CASSYQDRYNEQFF
V gene: TRBV5-1; D gene: TRBD1; J gene: TRBJ2-7; clone size: once; CDR3 DNA: TGCGCCAGCAGCTTGTTGGGGACAGGGTCCTACGAGCAGTACTTC; CDR3 protein: CASSLLGTGSYEQYF
V gene: TRBV6-5; D gene: NA; J gene: TRBJ2-7; clone size: NA; CDR3 DNA: TGTGCCAGCAGCCCCTACCCACAGGGATACGAGCAGTACTTC; CDR3 protein: CASSPYPQGYEQYF
V gene: TRBV6-6; D gene: TRBD1; J gene: TRBJ2-7; clone size: NA; CDR3 DNA: TGTGCCAGCAATGAACCGGGACAGGGGGCCTACGAGCAGTACTTC; CDR3 protein: CASNEPGQGAYEQYF
V gene: TRBV29-1; D gene: NA; J gene: TRBJ1-1; clone size: NA; CDR3 DNA: TGCAGCGTTGCCAACATGAACACTGAAGCTTTCTTT; CDR3 protein: CSVANMNTEAFF
V gene: TRBV19; D gene: TRBD1; J gene: TRBJ1-1; clone size: NA; CDR3 DNA: TGTGCCAGTACCCCGGGACAGGCGAGCACTGAAGCTTTCTTT; CDR3 protein: CASTPGQASTEAFF
V gene: TRBV4-3; D gene: TRBD1; J gene: TRBJ2-3; clone size: NA; CDR3 DNA: TGCGCCAGCAGCCAAAACAGGGGAATAGATACGCAGTATTTT; CDR3 protein: CASSQNRGIDTQYF
V gene: TRBV9; D gene: TRBD2; J gene: TRBJ2-3; clone size: NA; CDR3 DNA: TGTGCCAGCAGCGTAGGGGTAGCGGGGACCACAGATACGCAGTATTTT; CDR3 protein: CASSVGVAGTTDTQYF
V gene: TRBV19; D gene: TRBD1; J gene: TRBJ1-5; clone size: few; CDR3 DNA: TGTGCCAGTAATGGAGGACAGGCCTCTTGGAGGCCCCAGCATTTT; CDR3 protein: CASNGGQASWRPQHF
V gene: TRBV5-1; D gene: TRBD1; J gene: TRBJ2-1; clone size: NA; CDR3 DNA: TGCGCCAGCAGCTTGGCCGCACGGGGACAGATCTACAATGAGCAGTTCTTC; CDR3 protein: CASSLAARGQIYNEQFF
V gene: TRBV6-5; D gene: NA; J gene: TRBJ1-5; clone size: NA; CDR3 DNA: TGTGCCACCGGGGGGTATGGCAATCAGCCCCAGCATTTT; CDR3 protein: CATGGYGNQPQHF
V gene: TRBV30; D gene: NA; J gene: TRBJ1-6; clone size: NA; CDR3 DNA: TGTGCCTGGAGTGTAGGAAGTAGGAGCTCCTATAATTCACCCCTCCACTTT; CDR3 protein: CAWSVGSRSSYNSPLHF
V gene: TRBV19; D gene: TRBD1; J gene: TRBJ1-2; clone size: NA; CDR3 DNA: TGTGCCAGTAGTATATCAGGGGGCCTCACCTATGGCTACACCTTC; CDR3 protein: CASSISGGLTYGYTF
V gene: TRBV7-8; D gene: TRBD1; J gene: TRBJ2-7; clone size: NA; CDR3 DNA: TGTGCCAGCAGCGTGGGACAGGGGTACGAGCAGTACTTC; CDR3 protein: CASSVGQGYEQYF